The T cell receptor beta chain described here comes from a study of lymphopenia after photon versus proton radiotherapy. Whole-study results and caveats: Oligoclonal CD8+ Temra expansion after nadir drove photon patients' diversity drop. A bigger post-nadir fall in TCR diversity correlated inversely with survival time in deceased patients.

The CDR3 spans 16 residues, counting both ends. From germline, CDR1 is SGHRS and CDR2 YFSETQ. This clone has a handful of counts. What it binds is not known. It is unclear where the CDR3 begins or ends on the DNA, so no DNA is shown, and the CDR3 is as TCRdb lists it. Generated by immunoSEQ multiplex PCR, the TCRdb table keeps only in-frame clones and is missing some. The sample has about 22,000 clones, about nine tenths seen once. The receptor comes from a woman between 65 and 79 years old with pancreatic cancer. Some clones in this sample may be carry-over from other donors' samples. The genes are TRBV5-1 and TRBJ1-1; TRBD1 was called by the table and not checked on the DNA. The source was peripheral blood, collected from a patient treated with proton-based radiotherapy. CDR3 loop: CASSFSGQGVRTEAFF.